This entry describes one T cell receptor beta chain. Antigen unknown. These data originate in a study of T cell responses to AZD1222 COVID-19 vaccine. Generated by immunoSEQ multiplex PCR, the TCRdb table keeps only in-frame clones and is missing some. The sample has 150,000 or so clones, about 89% seen once. General observations from the study: At 160-218 and 743-854, vaccine-associated CD4 TCRs were dominant, and they spanned spike. Spike-specific TCR breadth and depth went up after people got two AZD1222 doses.

V shed 4 bases and J 4 bases; nucleotides not matched to a gene: 10. This CDR3 is 15 amino acids long. CDR1 is SGDLS and CDR2 is YYNGEE in the germline V gene. Specimen: peripheral blood, collected on day 0 of AZD1222 vaccination. J is TRBJ2-5 and V is TRBV9, with TRBD2 identical over 7 bases. The source is an adult in good health. CDR3 loop: CASSPRGGQGETQYF. The CDR3 bases are TGTGCCAGCAGCCCGAGGGGAGGGCAGGGAGAGACCCAGTACTTC.